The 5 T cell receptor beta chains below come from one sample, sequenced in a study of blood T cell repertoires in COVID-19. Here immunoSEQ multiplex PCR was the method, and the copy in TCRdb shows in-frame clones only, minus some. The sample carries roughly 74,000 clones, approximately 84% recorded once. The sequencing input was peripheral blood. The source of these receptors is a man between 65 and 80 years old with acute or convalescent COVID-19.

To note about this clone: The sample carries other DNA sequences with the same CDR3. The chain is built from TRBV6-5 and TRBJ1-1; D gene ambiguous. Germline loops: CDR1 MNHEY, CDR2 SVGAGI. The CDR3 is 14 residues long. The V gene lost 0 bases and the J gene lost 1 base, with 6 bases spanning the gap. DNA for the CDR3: TGTGCCAGCAGTTACTCGCCGGGGAACACTGAAGCTTTCTTT. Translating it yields CASSYSPGNTEAFF.

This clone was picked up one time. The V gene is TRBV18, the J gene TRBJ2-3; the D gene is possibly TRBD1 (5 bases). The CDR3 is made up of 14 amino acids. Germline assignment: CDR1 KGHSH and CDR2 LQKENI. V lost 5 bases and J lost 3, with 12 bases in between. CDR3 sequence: CASSDSMGTDTQYF. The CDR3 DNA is TGTGCCAGCTCAGACAGTATGGGTACAGATACGCAGTATTTT.

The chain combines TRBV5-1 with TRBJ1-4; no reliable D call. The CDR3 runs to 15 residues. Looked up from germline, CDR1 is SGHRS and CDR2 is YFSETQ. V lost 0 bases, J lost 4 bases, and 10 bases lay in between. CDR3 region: CASSLEAGSNEKLFF. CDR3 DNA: TGCGCCAGCAGCTTGGAAGCAGGTAGTAATGAAAAACTGTTTTTT.

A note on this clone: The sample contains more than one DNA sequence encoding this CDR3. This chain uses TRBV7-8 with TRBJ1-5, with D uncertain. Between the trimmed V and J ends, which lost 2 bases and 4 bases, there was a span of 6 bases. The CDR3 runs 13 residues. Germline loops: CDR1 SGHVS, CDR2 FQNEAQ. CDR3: CASSLRGNQPQHF. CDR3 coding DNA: TGTGCCAGCAGCTTACGGGGAAATCAGCCCCAGCATTTT.

The CDR3 DNA is TGCGCCAGCAGCAAGGCGGGCAGCACAGATACGCAGTATTTT. Translating gives CASSKAGSTDTQYF. The chain has TRBV5-1 and TRBJ2-3, with D possibly TRBD2 on 5 matching bases. Germline V lookup: CDR1 SGHRS, CDR2 YFSETQ. This CDR3 comprises 14 residues. The V end was cut by 4 bases, the J end by 0 bases, with 9 bases between.